This passage covers 19 T cell receptor beta chains from one sample sequenced in a study of blood T cell repertoires in COVID-19. Measured with immunoSEQ multiplex PCR; TCRdb has only the in-frame clones, and not every one. The repertoire consists of about 170,000 clones, with 82% occurring once and the leading ten covering 20% to 25%. The specimen sequenced was peripheral blood. Receptor source: a woman over 75 with acute or convalescent COVID-19.

The CDR3 DNA is TGTGCCAATACCAGGGGGGCCTACGAGCAGTACTTC. As protein: CANTRGAYEQYF. The chain carries TRBV27 and TRBJ2-7; D may be TRBD1 (7 bases). CDR3 length: 12 amino acids. Germline V gene sequence: CDR1 MNHEY, CDR2 SMNVEV (reference sequence). Trimming left V 10 bases short and J 2 bases short, with 12 bases between.

The rearrangement uses TRBV7-9 and TRBJ1-2; 7 nucleotides match TRBD1. The J segment lost 8 bases and the V segment lost 5 bases, leaving 14 bases of the junction unmatched. The CDR3 is made up of 15 amino acids. Germline V CDR1 and CDR2: SEHNR, FQNEAQ (reference sequence). The CDR3 DNA follows: TGTGCCAGCAGCCCAGGGGGGCAGAGCTTAACGGGCTACACCTTC. This translates into CASSPGGQSLTGYTF.

The V and J genes are TRBV10-1 and TRBJ1-5; D unresolved. The CDR3 is made up of 14 amino acids. Germline CDR1 is WNHNN and CDR2 is SYGVQD (reference sequence). V lost 8 bases to trimming and J lost 10 bases, with 21 bases between them. The CDR3 spells CASRPGSSGSPQHF. Written as DNA, the CDR3 is TGCGCCAGCCGCCCCGGTAGTTCTGGTTCTCCCCAGCATTTT.

Only a few counts were recorded for this clone. This chain uses TRBV4-3 with TRBJ2-7, with D perhaps matching TRBD2 (5 bases). The ends were cut back, 2 bases at V and 2 bases at J, with 13 bases in the middle. The CDR3 contains 15 residues. Per the germline V gene, CDR1 is LGHNA and CDR2 is YSLEER. This chain's CDR3 is CASSQTRGGAYEQYF. CDR3 DNA: TGCGCCAGCAGCCAAACTCGCGGAGGTGCCTACGAGCAGTACTTC.

The chain uses TRBV19 and TRBJ2-1; D remains unclear. Germline loops: CDR1 LNHDA, CDR2 SQIVND (reference sequence). The length of the CDR3 is 16 residues. Between the trimmed V and J ends, which lost 2 bases and 0 bases, there was a span of 11 bases. The DNA of the CDR3 is TGTGCCAGTAGTATAAATCTGAAGAGCTCCTACAATGAGCAGTTCTTC. The encoded protein is CASSINLKSSYNEQFF.

The chain uses TRBV4-1 and TRBJ1-4; possibly TRBD1 for D (6 bases). The CDR3 spans 13 residues. The V end lost 4 bases, the J end lost 6 bases, and 9 bases lay between the germline ends. Germline CDR1 reads MGHRA; CDR2 reads YSYEKL. CDR3: CASSPYRDEKLFF. CDR3 DNA sequence: TGCGCCAGCAGCCCGTACAGGGATGAAAAACTGTTTTTT.

The genes are TRBV5-6 and TRBJ2-1, with D possibly matching TRBD1 (6 bases). The CDR3 contains 15 residues. Germline assignment: CDR1 SGHDT and CDR2 YYEEEE. V was clipped by 8 bases and J by 0 bases, with 15 bases between them. This CDR3 reads CASMGAPSSYNEQFF. CDR3 coding DNA: TGTGCCAGTATGGGGGCTCCAAGCTCCTACAATGAGCAGTTCTTC. Based on the CDR3 plus reference TRBV5-6 and TRBJ2-1, the full variable domain is DAGVTQSPTHLIKTRGQQVTLRCSPKSGHDTVSWYQQALGQGPQFIFQYYEEEERQRGNFPDRFSGHQFPNYSSELNVNALLLGDSALYLCASMGAPSSYNEQFFGPGTRLTVL.

This rearrangement joins TRBV5-6 to TRBJ2-5; the D gene is possibly TRBD2 (6 bases). The CDR3 sequence is 19 residues long. Germline CDR1 SGHDT, CDR2 YYEEEE. Between the trimmed V and J ends, which lost 4 bases and 3 bases, there was a span of 28 bases. For the CDR3, the DNA is TGTGCCAGCAGCCTCGGGGTGGATTTGATATGGGAGGAAAAAGAGACCCAGTACTTC. Translated: CASSLGVDLIWEEKETQYF.

This clone appeared a few times. The genes are TRBV10-3 and TRBJ2-1; 7 bases match TRBD2. CDR3 length equals 14 residues. Germline V gene sequence: CDR1 ENHRY, CDR2 SYGVKD. Unmatched junction bases numbered 5, after V lost 6 bases and J lost 3 bases. CDR3 region: CAISSGNLYNEQFF. The CDR3 DNA reads TGTGCCATCAGCAGCGGGAACCTCTACAATGAGCAGTTCTTC.

The gene calls are TRBV4-1 and TRBJ2-7, with 10 bases fitting TRBD2. Germline values: CDR1 MGHRA, CDR2 YSYEKL. This CDR3 spans 15 amino acids. Germline trimming cut 4 bases from V and 2 bases from J; bases unmatched to any gene: 5. In DNA, the CDR3 is TGCGCCAGCAGCCGGGACCTAGCGGGAGCCTACGAGCAGTACTTC. Amino acids: CASSRDLAGAYEQYF.

The chain has TRBV5-1 and TRBJ1-2, with a tentative D call TRBD1 (5 bases). The CDR3 consists of 14 residues. V gave up 1 base and J gave up 5 bases, with 12 bases separating them. The germline V gene has CDR1 SGHRS and CDR2 YFSETQ. The CDR3 bases are TGCGCCAGCAGCTTGTCCGGGGGTTCGTATGGCTACACCTTC. Its protein is CASSLSGGSYGYTF.

The table lists this clone with a few counts. In nucleotides, the CDR3 is TGTGCCAGTAGACCGGGTTTCAAAGGCCAAAATTCACCCCTCCACTTT. This translates into CASRPGFKGQNSPLHF. The J gene is TRBJ1-6, the V gene TRBV19, with D hard to call. Trimming took 6 bases from V and 7 from J, leaving 19 bases between them. This CDR3 has 16 amino acids. Germline CDR1 LNHDA, CDR2 SQIVND (reference sequence).

The V gene is TRBV6-5, the J gene TRBJ1-2, with D perhaps matching TRBD1 (5 bases). The germline V and J ends were trimmed by 4 bases and 6 bases, with 12 bases remaining between them. The length of the CDR3 is 13 residues. The germline V gene encodes CDR1 MNHEY and CDR2 SVGAGI. The CDR3, as DNA: TGTGCCAGCAGTTCCCAGGGAGGGAATGGCTACACCTTC. Residues: CASSSQGGNGYTF.

This clone was picked up one time. The chain is built from TRBV12-3 or TRBV12-4 and TRBJ2-1, with 10 positions matching TRBD2. This CDR3 has 11 residues. V gave up 11 bases and J gave up 7 bases; unmatched junction bases: 2. CDR3 nucleotide sequence: TGTGCCGCTAGCGGGAGAAATGAGCAGTTCTTC. The encoded protein is CAASGRNEQFF.

The genes are TRBV19 and TRBJ1-1; D remains ambiguous. The CDR3 is 15 residues long. Germline V lookup: CDR1 LNHDA, CDR2 SQIVND (reference sequence). The ends were cut back, 3 bases at V and 2 bases at J, with 13 bases in the middle. The CDR3 here is CASSMDLRPNTEAFF. CDR3 DNA sequence: TGTGCCAGTAGTATGGACTTGCGGCCTAACACTGAAGCTTTCTTT.

The rearrangement joins TRBV28 to TRBJ1-2; tentative D call: TRBD1 (5 bases). Germline values: CDR1 MDHEN, CDR2 SYDVKM. This CDR3 comprises 14 residues. The germline V and J ends were trimmed by 2 bases and 2 bases, with 9 bases remaining between them. The CDR3 is CASSLLRENYGYTF. The CDR3, as DNA: TGTGCCAGCAGTTTACTCAGGGAAAACTATGGCTACACCTTC.

The rearrangement uses TRBV7-7 and TRBJ2-1; 10 bases are shared with TRBD1. Trimming took 5 bases from V and 4 from J; bases not matched to a gene: 5. Germline V gene sequence: CDR1 SSHAT, CDR2 FNYEAQ (reference sequence). There are 15 residues in the CDR3. CDR3 DNA sequence: TGTGCCAGCAGCCCGGGACAGGGGCCTTACAATGAGCAGTTCTTC. This sequence encodes CASSPGQGPYNEQFF.

For the CDR3, the DNA is TGTGCCAGCAGTTACGAGTGGACAGGGAGGTCCTACGAGCAGTACTTC. Translating it yields CASSYEWTGRSYEQYF. J is TRBJ2-7 and V is TRBV6-2 or TRBV6-3, with 8 bases aligning to TRBD1. The CDR3 is 16 residues long. V trimming: 2 bases; J trimming: 1 base; junction bases outside the gene matches: 7. Germline CDR1 MNHEY, CDR2 SVGEGT.

The chain has TRBV19 and TRBJ2-7, with D possibly matching TRBD2 (6 bases). Germline V gene lookup returns CDR1 LNHDA and CDR2 SQIVND (reference sequence). V dropped 5 bases and J dropped 3 bases, with 14 bases sitting between them. CDR3 length: 14 residues. The CDR3 DNA follows: TGTGCCAGTAGTGCCGGGACTTCGCTCTACGAGCAGTACTTC. Encoded protein: CASSAGTSLYEQYF.